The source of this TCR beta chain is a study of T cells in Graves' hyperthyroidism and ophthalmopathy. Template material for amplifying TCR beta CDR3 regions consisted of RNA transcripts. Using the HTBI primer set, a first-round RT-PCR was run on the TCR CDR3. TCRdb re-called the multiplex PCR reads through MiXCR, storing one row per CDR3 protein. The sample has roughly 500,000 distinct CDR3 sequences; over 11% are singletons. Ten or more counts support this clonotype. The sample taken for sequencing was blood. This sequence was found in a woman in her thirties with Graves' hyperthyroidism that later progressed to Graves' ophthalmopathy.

The CDR3 sequence is CASSYSGSGASYEQYF. For the CDR3, the DNA is TGTGCCAGCAGTTACTCGGGTAGCGGGGCATCCTACGAGCAGTACTTC. The chain combines TRBV6-5 with TRBJ2-7, with 8 nucleotides matching TRBD2. CDR1 and CDR2 from the germline V gene are MNHEY and SVGAGI. This CDR3 has 16 residues. The V and J ends lost 0 bases and 1 base, in that order; junction bases with no gene match: 5.